A selection of T cell receptor beta chains follows, all from one sample in a study of beta chain features in type 1 diabetes. Using immunoSEQ multiplex PCR, the repertoire was profiled, and TCRdb retains in-frame clones only, with some absent. Of under 550,000 clones detected, over 9.5% appear once; the ten largest clones hold more than 0.045%. Sequences were obtained from naive CD4+ T cells from blood. These receptor sequences come from a woman under 30 in good health. Both conserved end residues are part of each CDR3. The order of the fields is CDR3 DNA, CDR3 protein, V gene, CDR3 length, clone size, J gene, D gene. The D gene is left open where the match is weak. Some rows mark clone size as missing; the rest say once, few, many or name a class of expanded clone.

cdr3_nt: TGTGCCAGCAGCTTAGTGGTCACTATCAATGAGCAGTTCTTC
cdr3_aa: CASSLVVTINEQFF
v_call: TRBV7-8
cdr3_length: 14
clone_size: few
j_call: TRBJ2-1
d_call: NA

cdr3_nt: TGCGCCAGCAGCGCAGGGATGGACTATGGCTACACCTTC
cdr3_aa: CASSAGMDYGYTF
v_call: TRBV5-1
cdr3_length: 13
clone_size: NA
j_call: TRBJ1-2
d_call: NA

cdr3_nt: TGTGCCAGCAGCTTAGAACCCTCTGGAAACACCATATATTTT
cdr3_aa: CASSLEPSGNTIYF
v_call: TRBV7-2
cdr3_length: 14
clone_size: NA
j_call: TRBJ1-3
d_call: NA

cdr3_nt: TGTGCCAGCTCACCGCTAGTGGGGGAGGGCCTCGTCTACAATGAGCAGTTCTTC
cdr3_aa: CASSPLVGEGLVYNEQFF
v_call: TRBV18
cdr3_length: 18
clone_size: NA
j_call: TRBJ2-1
d_call: TRBD2

cdr3_nt: TGCGCCAGCAGCCAAGTCCCCGGGACTAGTTTCCCCAATGAGCAGTTCTTC
cdr3_aa: CASSQVPGTSFPNEQFF
v_call: TRBV4-3
cdr3_length: 17
clone_size: few
j_call: TRBJ2-1
d_call: TRBD2

cdr3_nt: TGTGCCTGGAGTGGGGGTTTAGCGGGAGGGAGTGAGCAGTTCTTC
cdr3_aa: CAWSGGLAGGSEQFF
v_call: TRBV30
cdr3_length: 15
clone_size: NA
j_call: TRBJ2-1
d_call: TRBD2

cdr3_nt: TGTGCCAGCAGTTACTCAGGGGTTAGAAGCGGCAATGAGCAGTTCTTC
cdr3_aa: CASSYSGVRSGNEQFF
v_call: TRBV6-5
cdr3_length: 16
clone_size: few
j_call: TRBJ2-1
d_call: NA

cdr3_nt: TGCGCCAGCAGCTTGGGGCAGGGAGACAATGAGCAGTTCTTC
cdr3_aa: CASSLGQGDNEQFF
v_call: TRBV5-1
cdr3_length: 14
clone_size: few
j_call: TRBJ2-1
d_call: NA

cdr3_nt: TGCGCCAGCAGCCGCGACAGGGGGGAAGGAGAGACCCAGTACTTC
cdr3_aa: CASSRDRGEGETQYF
v_call: TRBV5-1
cdr3_length: 15
clone_size: few
j_call: TRBJ2-5
d_call: TRBD1

cdr3_nt: TGTGCCTGGAGTGTACCTCACCCTGGAAACACCATATATTTT
cdr3_aa: CAWSVPHPGNTIYF
v_call: TRBV30
cdr3_length: 14
clone_size: NA
j_call: TRBJ1-3
d_call: NA

cdr3_nt: TGTGCAAGTCGCCCACGAAGCCCGGATGAAAAACTGTTTTTT
cdr3_aa: CASRPRSPDEKLFF
v_call: TRBV12-2
cdr3_length: 14
clone_size: NA
j_call: TRBJ1-4
d_call: NA

cdr3_nt: TGTGCCAGCAGCCCGGGCCGCCTGGGTTACAATGAGCAGTTCTTC
cdr3_aa: CASSPGRLGYNEQFF
v_call: TRBV7-3
cdr3_length: 15
clone_size: NA
j_call: TRBJ2-1
d_call: NA

cdr3_nt: TGTGCCAGCAGCTTAGGCGCCGGGGGGGCCGGCAATGAGCAGTTCTTC
cdr3_aa: CASSLGAGGAGNEQFF
v_call: TRBV7-6
cdr3_length: 16
clone_size: NA
j_call: TRBJ2-1
d_call: TRBD2

cdr3_nt: TGTGCCAGCAGCTCGAAGGGGGGAGAGACCCAGTACTTC
cdr3_aa: CASSSKGGETQYF
v_call: TRBV5-4
cdr3_length: 13
clone_size: few
j_call: TRBJ2-5
d_call: NA

cdr3_nt: TGCGCCAGCAGCCAAGATAACAGGTATACCTACGAGCAGTACTTC
cdr3_aa: CASSQDNRYTYEQYF
v_call: TRBV4-3
cdr3_length: 15
clone_size: few
j_call: TRBJ2-7
d_call: NA

cdr3_nt: TGTGCCAGCTCACAACAGAACAGGGGAGGAGCAGATACGCAGTATTTT
cdr3_aa: CASSQQNRGGADTQYF
v_call: TRBV18
cdr3_length: 16
clone_size: few
j_call: TRBJ2-3
d_call: NA

cdr3_nt: TGTGCCAGCAGCGTACTAGCGGGAGCCGTACGGGGCACAGATACGCAGTATTTT
cdr3_aa: CASSVLAGAVRGTDTQYF
v_call: TRBV9
cdr3_length: 18
clone_size: NA
j_call: TRBJ2-3
d_call: TRBD2

cdr3_nt: TGTGCCAGCAGTCGGACGGAGTACACTGAAGCTTTCTTT
cdr3_aa: CASSRTEYTEAFF
v_call: TRBV7-9
cdr3_length: 13
clone_size: NA
j_call: TRBJ1-1
d_call: NA

cdr3_nt: TGCAGCGTTCTACCCAATAGCAATCAGCCCCAGCATTTT
cdr3_aa: CSVLPNSNQPQHF
v_call: TRBV29-1
cdr3_length: 13
clone_size: few
j_call: TRBJ1-5
d_call: NA

cdr3_nt: TGTGCCAGCAGCGTAGATGACAGACGCACCGGGGAGCTGTTTTTT
cdr3_aa: CASSVDDRRTGELFF
v_call: TRBV9
cdr3_length: 15
clone_size: few
j_call: TRBJ2-2
d_call: NA

cdr3_nt: TGTGCCAGCAGGACAACAGGGTCGGAAGAGACCCAGTACTTC
cdr3_aa: CASRTTGSEETQYF
v_call: TRBV28
cdr3_length: 14
clone_size: few
j_call: TRBJ2-5
d_call: NA

cdr3_nt: TGTGCCAGCAGCTTTAGAGGTGGGAGTGATGAGCAGTTCTTC
cdr3_aa: CASSFRGGSDEQFF
v_call: TRBV7-3
cdr3_length: 14
clone_size: NA
j_call: TRBJ2-1
d_call: NA

cdr3_nt: TGCGCCAGCAGCTTGGCTAGCTTTCGGTACAATGAGCAGTTCTTC
cdr3_aa: CASSLASFRYNEQFF
v_call: TRBV5-1
cdr3_length: 15
clone_size: few
j_call: TRBJ2-1
d_call: NA

cdr3_nt: TGTGCCAGCAGCTTAGCGGGGTCAAACAATGAGCAGTTCTTC
cdr3_aa: CASSLAGSNNEQFF
v_call: TRBV7-9
cdr3_length: 14
clone_size: NA
j_call: TRBJ2-1
d_call: NA

cdr3_nt: TGTGCCAGCTCACCACGGGGGAGAGTAGAGACCCAGTACTTC
cdr3_aa: CASSPRGRVETQYF
v_call: TRBV18
cdr3_length: 14
clone_size: NA
j_call: TRBJ2-5
d_call: NA

cdr3_nt: TGTGCCAGCAGCGTAGGAGGGAATTCAGCCGGGGAGCTGTTTTTT
cdr3_aa: CASSVGGNSAGELFF
v_call: TRBV9
cdr3_length: 15
clone_size: few
j_call: TRBJ2-2
d_call: NA

cdr3_nt: TGTGCCAGCCTTGGGACAGGCGATTCCTACGAGCAGTACTTC
cdr3_aa: CASLGTGDSYEQYF
v_call: TRBV2
cdr3_length: 14
clone_size: NA
j_call: TRBJ2-7
d_call: TRBD1

cdr3_nt: TGCGCCAGTCAACCCCGGGACAGGGGTGAGCAGTACTTC
cdr3_aa: CASQPRDRGEQYF
v_call: TRBV5-1
cdr3_length: 13
clone_size: NA
j_call: TRBJ2-7
d_call: TRBD1

cdr3_nt: TGTGCCAGCAGCTTAGACCCCCCCTGGTCTTCATCAGCAGATACGCAGTATTTT
cdr3_aa: CASSLDPPWSSSADTQYF
v_call: TRBV13
cdr3_length: 18
clone_size: NA
j_call: TRBJ2-3
d_call: NA

cdr3_nt: TGCAGCGGCGTAGACCCCTCTGGGGCCAACGTCCTGACTTTC
cdr3_aa: CSGVDPSGANVLTF
v_call: TRBV29-1
cdr3_length: 14
clone_size: NA
j_call: TRBJ2-6
d_call: NA

cdr3_nt: TGTGCTAGGTCTCCGACAGGGAACACTGAAGCTTTCTTT
cdr3_aa: CARSPTGNTEAFF
v_call: TRBV12-5
cdr3_length: 13
clone_size: NA
j_call: TRBJ1-1
d_call: NA

cdr3_nt: TGTGCTAGCGCCACGGGCTCCTACAATGAGCAGTTCTTC
cdr3_aa: CASATGSYNEQFF
v_call: TRBV7-2
cdr3_length: 13
clone_size: few
j_call: TRBJ2-1
d_call: NA

cdr3_nt: TGCGCCAGCAGCCCAACGGACAGGGGAGGGCAGTTCTTC
cdr3_aa: CASSPTDRGGQFF
v_call: TRBV5-1
cdr3_length: 13
clone_size: NA
j_call: TRBJ2-1
d_call: TRBD1

cdr3_nt: TGTGCCTGGAGTTCAGGGTGGGGTCAGCCCCAGCATTTT
cdr3_aa: CAWSSGWGQPQHF
v_call: TRBV30
cdr3_length: 13
clone_size: few
j_call: TRBJ1-5
d_call: NA

cdr3_nt: TGCGCCAGCAGCCAAAGGGGGCTATCCACAGATACGCAGTATTTT
cdr3_aa: CASSQRGLSTDTQYF
v_call: TRBV5-1
cdr3_length: 15
clone_size: NA
j_call: TRBJ2-3
d_call: TRBD1

cdr3_nt: TGTGCCAGCAGCCAAGGGGGCTGGGCAGATACGCAGTATTTT
cdr3_aa: CASSQGGWADTQYF
v_call: TRBV7-3
cdr3_length: 14
clone_size: NA
j_call: TRBJ2-3
d_call: TRBD1

cdr3_nt: TGCGCCAGCAGCTTCCTCGGGGACTCTTACGAGCAGTACTTC
cdr3_aa: CASSFLGDSYEQYF
v_call: TRBV5-1
cdr3_length: 14
clone_size: NA
j_call: TRBJ2-7
d_call: NA

cdr3_nt: TGCAGCGTTGACGTCAAGAACACTGAAGCTTTCTTT
cdr3_aa: CSVDVKNTEAFF
v_call: TRBV29-1
cdr3_length: 12
clone_size: NA
j_call: TRBJ1-1
d_call: NA

cdr3_nt: TGTGCCAGCAGTCGGGACGGGAGGGTAGCGGGAATGGATACGCAGTATTTT
cdr3_aa: CASSRDGRVAGMDTQYF
v_call: TRBV9
cdr3_length: 17
clone_size: NA
j_call: TRBJ2-3
d_call: TRBD2

cdr3_nt: TGTGCCAGCAGAACGGGGGGGCACACAGATACGCAGTATTTT
cdr3_aa: CASRTGGHTDTQYF
v_call: TRBV6-5
cdr3_length: 14
clone_size: NA
j_call: TRBJ2-3
d_call: TRBD2

cdr3_nt: TGTGCCAGCAGCGTTGACAGGGGTGGAGATACGCAGTATTTT
cdr3_aa: CASSVDRGGDTQYF
v_call: TRBV9
cdr3_length: 14
clone_size: NA
j_call: TRBJ2-3
d_call: TRBD1

cdr3_nt: TGCAGTGCTCGGGACACCTACGAGCAGTACTTC
cdr3_aa: CSARDTYEQYF
v_call: TRBV20-1
cdr3_length: 11
clone_size: few
j_call: TRBJ2-7
d_call: NA